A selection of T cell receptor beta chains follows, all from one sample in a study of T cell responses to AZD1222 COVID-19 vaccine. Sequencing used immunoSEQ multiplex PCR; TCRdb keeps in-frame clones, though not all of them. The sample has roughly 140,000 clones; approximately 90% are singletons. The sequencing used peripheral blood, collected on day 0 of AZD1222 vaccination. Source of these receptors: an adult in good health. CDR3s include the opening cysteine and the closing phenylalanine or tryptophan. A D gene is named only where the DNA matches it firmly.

CATSRAYYGGGMDEQFF	TRBJ2-1	TRBV15	TRBD2
CASSPGGGVAGELFF	TRBJ2-2	TRBV5-1	TRBD2
CSVDRDNYEQYF	TRBJ2-7	TRBV29-1	-
CASSLGREGSGEQFF	TRBJ2-1	TRBV7-2	TRBD2
CATSLHRDESNQPQHF	TRBJ1-5	TRBV24-1	-
CASSPAGEANSPLHF	TRBJ1-6	TRBV7-6	-
CASSLMGQANTGELFF	TRBJ2-2	TRBV7-3	TRBD1
CASSQTGPTYEQYF	TRBJ2-7	TRBV28	-
CASSAGVAEKLFF	TRBJ1-4	TRBV9	-
CASSLLGLAGGSSYNEQFF	TRBJ2-1	TRBV27	TRBD2
CASSDPGQGSTEAFF	TRBJ1-1	TRBV25-1	TRBD1
CASSIGTGKVEKLFF	TRBJ1-4	TRBV19	TRBD1
CASSEDRDNEQFF	TRBJ2-1	TRBV6-1	-
CASSLAGGGAEETQYF	TRBJ2-5	TRBV7-7	TRBD2
CASSLAVPEGSPLHF	TRBJ1-6	TRBV5-1	-
CASSQPSGVSTDTQYF	TRBJ2-3	TRBV3-1/TRBV3-2	TRBD2
CASSLGTSTRTDTQYF	TRBJ2-3	TRBV5-1	TRBD2
CSVEVVGSHDGYTF	TRBJ1-2	TRBV29-1	-
CASSWKGSDGNTIYF	TRBJ1-3	TRBV5-1	-
CASSLSDEQYF	TRBJ2-7	TRBV11-2	-
CASSVDNYGGDTEAFF	TRBJ1-1	TRBV9	-
CAWTTTGVEAFF	TRBJ1-1	TRBV30	-
CATHDRDYNSPLHF	TRBJ1-6	TRBV27	TRBD1
CASSQRTPSSGNTIYF	TRBJ1-3	TRBV3-1/TRBV3-2	-
CASSQSSAGELFF	TRBJ2-2	TRBV3-1/TRBV3-2	-
CASSFGDRDSGYTF	TRBJ1-2	TRBV12-1	-
CASSQATGDQETQYF	TRBJ2-5	TRBV3-1/TRBV3-2	TRBD1
CASSQDRTGTQYF	TRBJ2-5	TRBV3-1/TRBV3-2	-
CASSIGGGQPQHF	TRBJ1-5	TRBV2	-
CASSLTGVTEAFF	TRBJ1-1	TRBV12-3/TRBV12-4	-
CAWSVGFGIYEQYF	TRBJ2-7	TRBV30	-
CASSDWKTEAFF	TRBJ1-1	TRBV2	-
CATSSKFDLIYGYTF	TRBJ1-2	TRBV15	-
CASPLKGAGDTEAFF	TRBJ1-1	TRBV2	TRBD1
CASSHGRDRTSYEQYF	TRBJ2-7	TRBV4-2	TRBD1
CASSKDEPGKLFF	TRBJ1-4	TRBV2	-
CASSWGLAGVHEQYF	TRBJ2-7	TRBV5-4	TRBD2
CASSLLTSTSTDTQYF	TRBJ2-3	TRBV5-6	-
CASSSRTGSNPGLPFASEQFF	TRBJ2-1	TRBV19	-
CASSPPVDSSTDTQYF	TRBJ2-3	TRBV6-6	-
CATSAGGLAGYYEQFF	TRBJ2-1	TRBV24-1	TRBD2
CASSPGRNSPLHF	TRBJ1-6	TRBV12-3/TRBV12-4	-
CASSDLNSEATQYF	TRBJ2-7	TRBV2	-
CASSTSAGTEAFF	TRBJ1-1	TRBV11-2	-
CASSPRRDANTEAFF	TRBJ1-1	TRBV9	-
CATSDLGVYNEQFF	TRBJ2-1	TRBV24-1	-
CASSIAGSHTGELFF	TRBJ2-2	TRBV19	-
CASSEQGAQPQHF	TRBJ1-5	TRBV5-1	TRBD1
CATSGTNYGYTF	TRBJ1-2	TRBV5-1	-
CASGFLIDRGDTGELFF	TRBJ2-2	TRBV12-5	TRBD1
CTSSQDMQARIFF	TRBJ2-1	TRBV1	-
CASSPPPGLAGANEQFF	TRBJ2-1	TRBV11-3	TRBD2
CASSVGLRAHTEAFF	TRBJ1-1	TRBV9	-
CASSYSGMNYGYTF	TRBJ1-2	TRBV6-2/TRBV6-3	-
CASSELSTGLYNEQFF	TRBJ2-1	TRBV6-1	-